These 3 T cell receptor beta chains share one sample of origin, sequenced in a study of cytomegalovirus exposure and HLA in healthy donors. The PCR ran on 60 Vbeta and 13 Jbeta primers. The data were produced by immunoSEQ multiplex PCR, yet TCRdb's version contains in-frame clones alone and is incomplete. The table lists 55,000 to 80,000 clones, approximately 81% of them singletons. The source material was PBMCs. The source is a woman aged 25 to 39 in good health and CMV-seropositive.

The CDR3 coding sequence is TGTGCCAGCAGTTTGGCAGGGGTCAACTATGGCTACACCTTC. Translation: CASSLAGVNYGYTF. V gene TRBV6-5 combines with J gene TRBJ1-2, with D perhaps TRBD1 (6 bases). V lost 4 bases, J lost 2 bases, and 11 bases lay in between. CDR1 and CDR2 from the germline V gene are MNHEY and SVGAGI. This CDR3 contains 14 residues.

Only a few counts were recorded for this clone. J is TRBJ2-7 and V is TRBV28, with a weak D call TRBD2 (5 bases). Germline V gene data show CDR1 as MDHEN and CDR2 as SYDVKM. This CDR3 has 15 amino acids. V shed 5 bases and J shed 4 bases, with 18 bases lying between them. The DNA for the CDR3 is TGTGCCAGCAGTCATACGGCCTTGGGAGTGTACGAGCAGTACTTC. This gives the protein CASSHTALGVYEQYF.

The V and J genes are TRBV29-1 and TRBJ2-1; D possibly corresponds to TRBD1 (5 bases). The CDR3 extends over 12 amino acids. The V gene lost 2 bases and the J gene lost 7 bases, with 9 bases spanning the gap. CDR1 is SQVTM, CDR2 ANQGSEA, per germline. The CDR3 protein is CSVERGVNEQFF. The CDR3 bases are TGCAGCGTTGAAAGGGGCGTGAATGAGCAGTTCTTC.